The 14 T cell receptor beta chains reported below all come from one sample, sequenced in a study of blood T cell repertoires in COVID-19. TCRdb keeps only in-frame clones here, not all; method: immunoSEQ multiplex PCR. The data contain about 270,000 clones, about 76% of them seen just once; the ten biggest clones take up over 2.5%. The sequenced sample was peripheral blood. The receptors stem from a woman aged 55-75 years with active or convalescent COVID-19.

The chain recombines TRBV10-3 with TRBJ1-5; TRBD1 aligns across 7 bases. The CDR3 spans 15 residues. J gave up 2 bases and V 3 bases, and 4 bases lay outside the gene matches. Germline V gives CDR1 ENHRY, CDR2 SYGVKD. The CDR3 nucleotides read TGTGCCATCAGTGACGGGACAGAGGGCAATCAGCCCCAGCATTTT. Its translation is CAISDGTEGNQPQHF.

The chain couples TRBV9 to TRBJ1-3; D call uncertain. The CDR3 is 15 residues long. Germline V CDR1 and CDR2: SGDLS, YYNGEE. V was cut by 6 bases and J by 3 bases, with 16 bases left in between. The CDR3 here is CASKRVSLNGNTIYF. For the CDR3, the DNA is TGTGCCAGCAAGAGGGTCTCCTTGAATGGAAACACCATATATTTT.

Concerning this clone: Other DNA sequences from this sample encode an identical CDR3 as well. This chain uses TRBV4-1 with TRBJ2-3, with no clear D. Germline CDR1 and CDR2: MGHRA and YSYEKL. The CDR3 is 14 amino acids. Trimming stripped 0 bases from V and 0 bases from J, with 4 bases between. DNA for the CDR3: TGCGCCAGCAGCCAAGACTCTAGCACAGATACGCAGTATTTT. Encoded protein: CASSQDSSTDTQYF.

V usage is TRBV9 and J usage is TRBJ2-3, with 9 positions matching TRBD2. The V gene end was trimmed by 4 bases and the J gene end by 3 bases; junction bases not matched to a gene: 9. Germline V CDR1 and CDR2: SGDLS, YYNGEE. This CDR3 contains 16 residues. CDR3 bases: TGTGCCAGCAGCTTTACGACTAGCGGTGTTACAGATACGCAGTATTTT. This sequence encodes CASSFTTSGVTDTQYF.

This rearrangement joins TRBV30 to TRBJ1-1, with 7 nucleotides matching TRBD1. CDR1 GTSNPN and CDR2 SVGIG come from the germline V gene (reference sequence). The CDR3 covers 13 residues. Trimming cost V 2 bases and J 7 bases; bases outside gene matches: 7. Here the CDR3 DNA reads TGTGCCTGGAGTCGGACAGGCGGCGGTGAAGCTTTCTTT. Encoded protein: CAWSRTGGGEAFF.

The rearrangement uses TRBV19 and TRBJ1-4; unclear D gene. This CDR3 contains 16 residues. Trimming took off 4 bases at V and 0 bases at J, with 12 bases between the two ends. The germline gives CDR1 LNHDA, CDR2 SQIVND (reference sequence). The CDR3 sequence: CASSSPRQATNEKLFF. DNA for the CDR3: TGTGCCAGTAGTAGCCCCCGGCAGGCAACTAATGAAAAACTGTTTTTT.

This clone was seen just once. The gene calls are TRBV7-9 and TRBJ1-1, with D hard to call. Trimming stripped 5 bases from V and 8 bases from J, with 15 bases between. CDR1 SEHNR and CDR2 FQNEAQ come from the germline V gene (reference sequence). The CDR3 has 13 residues. CDR3 residues: CASSRAAGIEAFF. DNA for the CDR3: TGTGCCAGCAGCCGTGCGGCGGGCATAGAAGCTTTCTTT.

The chain is built from TRBV28 and TRBJ1-5; tentatively, D is TRBD1 (6 bases). CDR3 length: 13 residues. The germline V gene encodes CDR1 MDHEN and CDR2 SYDVKM. Trimming pared 6 bases from V and 2 bases from J, leaving 8 bases between. This chain's CDR3 is CASRGHGNQPQHF. CDR3 coding DNA: TGTGCCAGCAGGGGACATGGCAATCAGCCCCAGCATTTT.

This chain joins TRBV3-1 (or the pseudogene TRBV3-2) and TRBJ2-7; TRBD2 matches 8 bases. V lost 7 bases to trimming and J lost 6 bases; unmatched junction nucleotides: 8. CDR1 and CDR2 from the germline V gene are LGHDT and YNNKEL (reference sequence). This CDR3 has 13 residues. The CDR3 protein is CASTRGGLGEQYF. CDR3 DNA: TGTGCCAGCACTCGGGGGGGCCTTGGCGAGCAGTACTTC.

The table lists this clone with a count of one. This chain joins TRBV6-4 and TRBJ2-5; 7 bases fit TRBD2. In germline, CDR1 is MRHNA, CDR2 SNTAGT. The CDR3 spans 14 residues. With V trimmed by 9 bases and J by 5 bases, 12 bases remained unmatched. The CDR3 spells CARDLRGSSETQYF. As DNA, the CDR3 is TGTGCCAGGGACTTGCGGGGGTCTTCTGAGACCCAGTACTTC.

The chain combines TRBV7-9 with TRBJ2-1; 11 bases match TRBD2. The V gene's germline CDR1 is SEHNR and CDR2 FQNEAQ (reference sequence). This CDR3 is built from 18 residues. The V segment lost 2 bases and the J segment 2 bases; nucleotides outside the gene matches: 8. The CDR3 DNA reads as TGTGCCAGCAGCTTACCGTTCCGACTAGCGGGGCCCTACAATGAGCAGTTCTTC. It encodes CASSLPFRLAGPYNEQFF.

The chain couples TRBV2 to TRBJ2-3; possibly TRBD2 for D (7 bases). This CDR3 region has 14 residues. Germline loops: CDR1 SNHLY, CDR2 FYNNEI. V was trimmed by 8 bases and J by 1 base, leaving 13 bases between them. Here the CDR3 reads CASGGGGRTDTQYF. The CDR3 DNA reads as TGTGCCAGCGGGGGGGGCGGCCGCACAGATACGCAGTATTTT.

The CDR3 DNA sequence: TGTGCCAGCAGCCTTCCGGGACAGCAGAGCTCCTACGAGCAGTACTTC. Its protein is CASSLPGQQSSYEQYF. The chain links TRBV13 to TRBJ2-7; TRBD1 aligns across 7 bases. Germline-derived CDR1 and CDR2 are PRHDT and FYEKMQ (reference sequence). The CDR3 consists of 16 residues. J gave up 0 bases and V 5 bases, and 10 bases lay outside the gene matches. Together with reference TRBV13 and TRBJ2-7, the CDR3 gives the full variable domain: AAGVIQSPRHLIKEKRETATLKCYPIPRHDTVYWYQQGPGQDPQFLISFYEKMQSDKGSIPDRFSAQQFSDYHSELNMSSLELGDSALYFCASSLPGQQSSYEQYFGPGTRLTVT.

The genes are TRBV19 and TRBJ1-6; TRBD1 agrees at 7 bases. CDR1 and CDR2 from the germline V gene are LNHDA and SQIVND (reference sequence). The length of the CDR3 is 16 residues. After removal of 6 bases from V and 4 bases from J, the junction contained 9 bases not matched to a gene. CDR3 loop: CASRNRGPTYNSPLHF. The CDR3 DNA reads TGTGCCAGTAGAAACAGGGGTCCGACGTATAATTCACCCCTCCACTTT.